The 2 T cell receptor beta chains below all came from one sample that was sequenced in a study of shared clonotypes between healthy human individuals. Sequencing used immunoSEQ multiplex PCR; TCRdb keeps in-frame clones, though not all of them. The sample has 650,000 to 800,000 clones; 92% are singletons. CD45RO-negative cells were positively selected for CCR7, leaving out terminally differentiated effector memory CD45RA+ cells. Source material: naive CD8+ T cells sorted from blood. These receptor sequences come from a man aged 25-40 years in good health.

The V and J genes are TRBV4-3 and TRBJ2-3; D might be TRBD1 (6 bases). The CDR3 runs 17 residues. In germline, CDR1 is LGHNA, CDR2 YSLEER. The V gene lost 0 bases and the J gene lost 0 bases, with 13 bases spanning the gap. The CDR3 nucleotides read TGCGCCAGCAGCCAAGATTGGAAGGGACATAGCACAGATACGCAGTATTTT. It is translated as CASSQDWKGHSTDTQYF.

The gene calls are TRBV7-9 and TRBJ2-2, with 13 bases identical to TRBD2. There are 18 residues in the CDR3. Germline V gene data show CDR1 as SEHNR and CDR2 as FQNEAQ (reference sequence). V shed 4 bases and J 0 bases; nucleotides not matched to a gene: 5. CDR3 sequence (DNA): TGTGCCAGCAGCTCGGGACTAGCGGGACCGCCGAACACCGGGGAGCTGTTTTTT. It encodes CASSSGLAGPPNTGELFF.